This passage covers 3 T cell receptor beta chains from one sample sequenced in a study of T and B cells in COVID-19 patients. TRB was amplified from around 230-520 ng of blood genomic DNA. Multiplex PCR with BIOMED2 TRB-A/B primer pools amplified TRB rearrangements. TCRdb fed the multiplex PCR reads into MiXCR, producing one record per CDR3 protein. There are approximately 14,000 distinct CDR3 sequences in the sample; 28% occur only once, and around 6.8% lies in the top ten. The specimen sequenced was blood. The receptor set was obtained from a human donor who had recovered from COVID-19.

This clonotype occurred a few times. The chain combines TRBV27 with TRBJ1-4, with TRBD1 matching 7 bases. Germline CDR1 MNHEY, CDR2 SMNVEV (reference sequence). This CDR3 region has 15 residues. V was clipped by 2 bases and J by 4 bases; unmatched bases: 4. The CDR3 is CASSLNRGFNEKLFF. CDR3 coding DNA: TGTGCCAGCAGTTTAAACAGGGGATTTAATGAAAAACTGTTTTTT.

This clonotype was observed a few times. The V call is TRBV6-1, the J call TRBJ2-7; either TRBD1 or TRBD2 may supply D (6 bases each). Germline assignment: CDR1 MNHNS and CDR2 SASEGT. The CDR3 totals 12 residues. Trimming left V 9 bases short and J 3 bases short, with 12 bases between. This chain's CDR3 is CASEGGRYEQYF. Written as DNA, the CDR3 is TGTGCCAGTGAGGGGGGCCGCTACGAGCAGTACTTC.

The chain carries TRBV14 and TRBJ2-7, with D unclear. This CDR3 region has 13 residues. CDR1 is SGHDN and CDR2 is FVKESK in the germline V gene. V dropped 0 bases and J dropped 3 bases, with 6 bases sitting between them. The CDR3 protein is CASSQDPVYEQYF. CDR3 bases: TGTGCCAGCAGCCAAGATCCAGTCTACGAGCAGTACTTC. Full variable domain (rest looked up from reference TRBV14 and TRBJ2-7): EAGVTQFPSHSVIEKGQTVTLRCDPISGHDNLYWYRRVMGKEIKFLLHFVKESKQDESGMPNNRFLAERTGGTYSTLKVQPAELEDSGVYFCASSQDPVYEQYFGPGTRLTVT.